This record covers a single T cell receptor (beta chain). What this receptor recognizes is not known. Base qualities are not at hand, and no much larger clone is one base apart. This specimen belongs to a study of OX40 agonist ivuxolimab in advanced cancers. In the study overall: Ivuxolimab was a fully human IgG2 agonistic monoclonal antibody targeting the costimulatory receptor OX40 (CD134). Intravenous ivuxolimab was administered to patients every 2 weeks at six dose levels: 0.01, 0.1, 0.3, 1.5, 3 and 10 mg/kg. Of the roughly 54 dose-escalation patients, hepatocellular carcinoma was present in about 20, melanoma in around 15, renal cell carcinoma in 9 and head and neck cancer in 9. The dose-escalation cohort was roughly 80% male with a mean age of around 64 years, ranging from 23 to 79. Patients were allowed to have had prior anti-PD-1, anti-PD-L1 or anti-CTLA-4 therapy, and more than 30% of the dose-escalation patients had previously received checkpoint inhibitors. Partial responses occurred in three dose-escalation patients: two with cutaneous melanoma and one with hepatocellular carcinoma. The purpose of peripheral TCRbeta sequencing was to test whether ivuxolimab changed TCR sequence diversity and led to clonal T-cell expansion. The paper covers the monotherapy dose-escalation part of the phase I ivuxolimab trial, which included N = 52 patients. Points the paper makes about the study in general: The antigen specificity of the clonally expanded peripheral T cells was not determined. Low levels of normalized T-cell clonal expansion were also shown by some nonresponding patients. After ivuxolimab, expanded clones were on average more numerous among CD8+ T cells than among CD4+ T cells. Clonal expansion of both CD4+ and CD8+ blood T cells was observed from baseline to week 6 at doses 0.1 to 3.0 mg/kg. In the 0.1-3.0 mg/kg groups, partial responders were among the patients with the lowest normalized peripheral clonal expansion, particularly in CD8+ T cells.

The trial excluded patients who had a history of autoimmune disease or who were on systemic immunosuppression. Peripheral blood for TCR sequencing was collected from all dose cohorts at baseline, on cycle 4 day 1, and on cycle 7 day 1. The samples were drawn from a first-in-human, open-label, multicenter phase I dose-escalation trial of ivuxolimab. Adults with locally advanced or metastatic head and neck squamous cell, hepatocellular, melanoma or renal cell carcinoma were enrolled in the trial. Before TCR sequencing, CD4+ T cells and CD8+ T cells from peripheral blood were sorted into separate populations. For this chain, trimming is 5 bases at the V end and 4 bases at the J end, and the number of junction bases without a gene match is 7. Looking up the germline V gene (reference sequence) yields CDR1 LNHDA and CDR2 SQIVND. The CDR3 spans 17 residues, from the cysteine through the phenylalanine. Only CDR3 DNA remains: 51 bases, in frame from the first base.

Genomic DNA was extracted from sorted cells for sequencing of the TCRbeta CDR3 region. TCRbeta CDR3 regions were sequenced using the immunoSEQ Assay. TCRdb stores this immuneACCESS table with in-frame sequences only. Part of the clones is absent; in the studies checked, under half of the shortfall reflects unresolved V genes, and no reason is known for the rest. The sample table contains some 50,000 clones; only one count was recorded for 85% to 90% of them. Roughly 5.9% of the sample is in the top ten clones. This chain joins TRBV19 to TRBJ2-2, and 13 junctional nucleotides match TRBD2. The material sequenced was CD4+ or CD8+ T cells sorted from blood, taken in a trial of the OX40 agonist ivuxolimab. This TCR derives from an adult with an advanced solid tumor such as melanoma, head and neck, liver or kidney cancer. The CDR3 sequence is CASSSSGLAGFTGELFF. The nucleotide sequence is given as TGTGCCAGTAGTTCCTCGGGACTAGCGGGATTCACCGGGGAGCTGTTTTTT.